The 21 T cell receptor beta chains in this list originate from one sample, sequenced in a study of shared clonotypes between healthy human individuals. Selected positively for CCR7 and CD45RO-negative, naive CD8 cells excluded terminally differentiated effector memory CD45RA+ cells. Profiling relied on immunoSEQ multiplex PCR, and the TCRdb table lists in-frame clones only, not all of them. The data hold hundreds of thousands of clones, with approximately 96% observed a single time. Sequencing was done on a sample of naive CD8+ T cells sorted from blood. The source is a woman aged 25 to 45 in good health.

The V gene is TRBV19, the J gene TRBJ2-2; D is undetermined. Germline V lookup: CDR1 LNHDA, CDR2 SQIVND (reference sequence). The V and J ends lost 1 base and 9 bases respectively, with 6 bases between them. This CDR3 has 12 amino acids. The CDR3 bases are TGTGCCAGTAGTATAGGACCCAGGGAGCTGTTTTTT. Its translation: CASSIGPRELFF.

About this clone: Other nucleotide sequences from this sample produce the same CDR3. The chain combines TRBV28 with TRBJ1-1, with D uncertain. This CDR3 is 13 amino acids long. CDR1 MDHEN and CDR2 SYDVKM come from the germline V gene. V was shortened by 3 bases and J by 2 bases, with 7 bases between the two germline ends. In DNA form, the CDR3 reads TGTGCCAGCAGTTTGACGGTAAACACTGAAGCTTTCTTT. This sequence encodes CASSLTVNTEAFF.

This chain joins TRBV13 and TRBJ2-7, with TRBD1 identical over 7 bases. The CDR3 has 15 residues. In germline, CDR1 is PRHDT, CDR2 FYEKMQ (reference sequence). Losses at the gene ends were 4 bases for V and 2 bases for J; bases not matched to a gene: 8. The CDR3 spells CASSSGTEGPYEQYF. The CDR3 bases are TGTGCCAGCAGCTCGGGGACAGAGGGACCCTACGAGCAGTACTTC.

The gene calls are TRBV5-1 and TRBJ1-1; no reliable D call. The CDR3 is made up of 13 amino acids. Germline V gene lookup returns CDR1 SGHRS and CDR2 YFSETQ. Between the trimmed V and J ends, which lost 3 bases and 0 bases, there was a span of 6 bases. The CDR3 is CASSSRLNTEAFF. Here the CDR3 DNA reads TGCGCCAGCAGCTCAAGACTGAACACTGAAGCTTTCTTT. Together with reference TRBV5-1 and TRBJ1-1, the CDR3 gives the full variable domain: KAGVTQTPRYLIKTRGQQVTLSCSPISGHRSVSWYQQTPGQGLQFLFEYFSETQRNKGNFPGRFSGRQFSNSRSEMNVSTLELGDSALYLCASSSRLNTEAFFGQGTRLTVV.

This chain links TRBV19 with TRBJ2-7, with a weak D call TRBD1 (6 bases). The CDR3 contains 13 residues. Germline loops: CDR1 LNHDA, CDR2 SQIVND (reference sequence). The V end was cut by 6 bases, the J end by 0 bases, with 9 bases between. The CDR3 protein is CASRETGSYEQYF. The CDR3 region has the DNA TGTGCCAGTAGGGAGACAGGCTCCTACGAGCAGTACTTC.

The V gene is TRBV6-5, the J gene TRBJ1-2, with D possibly TRBD1 on 6 matching bases. CDR3 length: 12 amino acids. In germline, CDR1 is MNHEY, CDR2 SVGAGI. With 6 bases removed from V and 4 bases from J, the gap between germline ends came to 9 bases. The DNA for the CDR3 is TGTGCCAGCAGGGGAGGGGGCTATGGCTACACCTTC. Translating gives CASRGGGYGYTF.

This chain links TRBV6-5 with TRBJ2-7, with no clear D. The germline V gene encodes CDR1 MNHEY and CDR2 SVGAGI. CDR3 length equals 14 residues. Trimming stripped 4 bases from V and 0 bases from J, with 10 bases between. DNA of the CDR3: TGTGCCAGCAGTTCGCAACCAAGCTCCTACGAGCAGTACTTC. Amino acids: CASSSQPSSYEQYF.

J is TRBJ2-7 and V is TRBV11-3; D is perhaps TRBD2 (6 bases). Germline-derived CDR1 and CDR2 are SGHNT and YENEEA. The ends were cut back, 5 bases at V and 2 bases at J, with 13 bases in the middle. This CDR3 comprises 14 residues. CDR3 amino acids: CASSKRDSPYEQYF. As DNA, the CDR3 is TGTGCCAGCAGCAAAAGGGACTCCCCCTACGAGCAGTACTTC.

Here the CDR3 DNA reads TGTGCCAGCAGCTCACATCCCGGGACTAGCGGGACCCATGGGGACACCGGGGAGCTGTTTTTT. As protein: CASSSHPGTSGTHGDTGELFF. V and J are TRBV13 and TRBJ2-2, with 13 bases that match TRBD2. Germline loops: CDR1 PRHDT, CDR2 FYEKMQ (reference sequence). The CDR3 runs to 21 residues. The J segment lost 3 bases and the V segment lost 4 bases, leaving 17 bases of the junction unmatched. Full variable domain (rest looked up from reference TRBV13 and TRBJ2-2): AAGVIQSPRHLIKEKRETATLKCYPIPRHDTVYWYQQGPGQDPQFLISFYEKMQSDKGSIPDRFSAQQFSDYHSELNMSSLELGDSALYFCASSSHPGTSGTHGDTGELFFGEGSRLTVL.

The J gene is TRBJ2-4, the V gene TRBV11-2, with 9 bases lining up with TRBD1. There are 18 residues in the CDR3. Trimming took 6 bases from V and 1 from J; bases not matched to a gene: 13. Germline V gives CDR1 SGHAT, CDR2 FQNNGV. The CDR3 nucleotides read TGTGCCAGCAGTTTGGACAGGGGCCTGGTCTGGGCCAAAAACATTCAGTACTTC. It codes for CASSLDRGLVWAKNIQYF.

The gene calls are TRBV11-2 and TRBJ2-3; D could derive from TRBD1 or TRBD2 (5 bases each). This CDR3 is built from 14 residues. Trimming left V 1 base short and J 4 bases short, with 9 bases between. Germline CDR1 is SGHAT and CDR2 is FQNNGV. For the CDR3, the DNA is TGTGCCAGCAGCTTAGTTGGGGGATCAGATACGCAGTATTTT. Translation gives CASSLVGGSDTQYF.

The CDR3 region is CASSRLAGSYEQYF. For the CDR3, the DNA is TGTGCCAGCAGCAGACTAGCGGGTTCCTACGAGCAGTACTTC. The chain carries TRBV28 and TRBJ2-7; 10 nucleotides align to TRBD2. This CDR3 comprises 14 residues. Per the germline V gene, CDR1 is MDHEN and CDR2 is SYDVKM. Trimming took 6 bases from V and 1 from J; bases not matched to a gene: 3.

The CDR3 bases are TGTGCCAGCAGCTTAGACAGGGGTTCTTATGGCTACACCTTC. Encoded protein: CASSLDRGSYGYTF. The J gene is TRBJ1-2, the V gene TRBV7-9, with 7 bases lining up with TRBD1. V shed 1 base, J shed 5 bases, and the junction held 4 bases outside the gene matches. CDR1 and CDR2 (germline): SEHNR, FQNEAQ (reference sequence). The length of the CDR3 is 14 residues.

This chain uses TRBV7-9 with TRBJ2-1; D remains unclear. Trimming cost V 4 bases and J 12 bases, with 10 bases left between them. Germline V lookup: CDR1 SEHNR, CDR2 FQNEAQ (reference sequence). The CDR3 length is 11 residues. The CDR3 region has the DNA TGTGCCAGCAGCTCAGGTTGGGGGCAGTTCTTC. The encoded protein is CASSSGWGQFF.

The chain joins TRBV7-9 to TRBJ2-3; D perhaps matches TRBD2 (5 bases). Germline V gene data show CDR1 as SEHNR and CDR2 as FQNEAQ (reference sequence). The CDR3 contains 16 residues. Trimming pared 4 bases from V and 2 bases from J, leaving 16 bases between. The CDR3 sequence: CASSSMGTGFTDTQYF. The CDR3 nucleotides are TGTGCCAGCAGCTCTATGGGTACGGGATTCACAGATACGCAGTATTTT. The full variable domain, in which reference TRBV7-9 and TRBJ2-3 provide the parts outside the CDR3, is DTGVSQNPRHKITKRGQNVTFRCDPISEHNRLYWYRQTLGQGPEFLTYFQNEAQLEKSRLLSDRFSAERPKGSFSTLEIQRTEQGDSAMYLCASSSMGTGFTDTQYFGPGTRLTVL.

The chain couples TRBV7-2 to TRBJ2-7; TRBD2 agrees at 9 bases. There are 14 residues in the CDR3. Trimming removed 3 bases from V and 5 bases from J; junction bases left unmatched: 5. Germline values: CDR1 SGHTA, CDR2 FQGNSA. DNA of the CDR3: TGTGCCAGCAGCTTCAGCGGGAGGAACCACGAGCAGTACTTC. Translation: CASSFSGRNHEQYF.

The chain links TRBV28 to TRBJ2-7; 8 bases agree with TRBD1. The germline V gene encodes CDR1 MDHEN and CDR2 SYDVKM. This CDR3 is built from 14 residues. The V gene end was trimmed by 6 bases and the J gene end by 0 bases; junction bases not matched to a gene: 4. The CDR3 is CASRKDRVSYEQYF. The CDR3 bases are TGTGCCAGCAGAAAGGACAGGGTCTCCTACGAGCAGTACTTC.

The chain employs TRBV28 and TRBJ2-3; 8 bases are shared with TRBD1. The CDR3 loop spans 21 amino acids. V trimming: 3 bases; J trimming: 2 bases; junction bases outside the gene matches: 22. The V gene's germline CDR1 is MDHEN and CDR2 SYDVKM. The CDR3 reads CASSFTLSKRTGHWITDTQYF. In DNA form, the CDR3 reads TGTGCCAGCAGTTTTACTCTTTCAAAACGGACAGGGCATTGGATCACAGATACGCAGTATTTT.

This rearrangement joins TRBV15 to TRBJ2-3, with D tentatively TRBD1 or TRBD2 (5 bases each). CDR1 LNHNV and CDR2 YYDKDF come from the germline V gene (reference sequence). Trimming removed 4 bases from V and 1 base from J, with 6 bases in between. The CDR3 covers 13 residues. The chain's CDR3 is CATSMGGTDTQYF. For the CDR3, the DNA is TGTGCCACCAGCATGGGGGGCACAGATACGCAGTATTTT.

The chain joins TRBV27 to TRBJ2-7, with 8 nucleotides matching TRBD1. Germline CDR1 MNHEY, CDR2 SMNVEV (reference sequence). V lost 5 bases, J lost 5 bases, and 14 bases stayed unmatched. The CDR3 contains 16 residues. CDR3: CASSTRTGLIVHEQYF. The DNA for the CDR3 is TGTGCCAGCAGTACCCGGACAGGGTTAATTGTCCACGAGCAGTACTTC.

J is TRBJ2-7 and V is TRBV6-1, with D perhaps assigned TRBD1 or TRBD2 (7 bases each). Germline V lookup: CDR1 MNHNS, CDR2 SASEGT. The CDR3 covers 14 residues. V gave up 11 bases and J gave up 3 bases, with 20 bases separating them. CDR3 DNA: TGTGCCGCAGAGCCAGCGGGACAGATCTACGAGCAGTACTTC. Translated: CAAEPAGQIYEQYF.